The 13 T cell receptor beta chains listed next were all sequenced from one sample in a study of shared clonotypes between healthy human individuals. TCRdb's table, derived via immunoSEQ multiplex PCR, lists solely in-frame clones and lacks some. The table lists fewer than 2.5 million clones, approximately 93% of them singletons. Sequencing was done on a sample of naive CD4+ T cells from PBMCs. Described subset: CD45RA+ positively selected. These receptor sequences come from a man aged 18 to 30 in good health. Some clones in this sample may be carry-over from other donors' samples.

This clone appeared a single time. This rearrangement joins TRBV7-3 to TRBJ2-5; D is perhaps TRBD2 (6 bases). Trimming cost V 3 bases and J 6 bases, with 11 bases left between them. The germline CDR1 and CDR2 sequences are SGHTA and FQGTGA. This CDR3 has 13 amino acids. The CDR3 coding sequence is TGTGCCAGCAGCTTTTCGGGGGAGAAGACCCAGTACTTC. It is translated as CASSFSGEKTQYF.

The chain combines TRBV6-5 with TRBJ1-1; D ambiguous. The germline CDR1 and CDR2 sequences are MNHEY and SVGAGI. The CDR3 spans 14 residues. Trimming took 2 bases from V and 8 from J, leaving 15 bases between them. The CDR3 DNA sequence: TGTGCCAGCAGTTACGTTGGACGCGAATCCGAAGCTTTCTTT. It yields the protein CASSYVGRESEAFF.

The chain uses TRBV5-1 and TRBJ2-1; 9 bases match TRBD2. CDR1 SGHRS and CDR2 YFSETQ come from the germline V gene. V was clipped by 4 bases and J by 8 bases; unmatched bases: 10. The CDR3 extends over 15 amino acids. The CDR3 DNA reads TGCGCCAGCAGCATAGGACTAGCGTTCTTCTATGAGCAGTTCTTC. Protein sequence: CASSIGLAFFYEQFF.

This chain connects TRBV12-5 to TRBJ2-1, with D possibly TRBD1 on 5 matching bases. The CDR3 is 13 amino acids. The V gene lost 0 bases and the J gene lost 9 bases, with 9 bases spanning the gap. Germline V CDR1 and CDR2: LGHNT, FRNRAP. The CDR3 DNA reads as TGTGCTAGTGGTTTGGTAGATCAGGGTGAGCAGTTCTTC. Protein sequence: CASGLVDQGEQFF.

The rearrangement joins TRBV7-2 to TRBJ1-1; TRBD1 might be the D (6 bases). V was shortened by 5 bases and J by 6 bases, with 16 bases between the two germline ends. The germline gives CDR1 SGHTA, CDR2 FQGNSA. CDR3 length: 14 amino acids. In nucleotides, the CDR3 is TGTGCCAGCAGCCCACTACAGGGCAGCGCTGAAGCTTTCTTT. Protein: CASSPLQGSAEAFF.

The rearrangement joins TRBV5-6 to TRBJ2-7; either TRBD1 or TRBD2 may supply D (5 bases each). In germline, CDR1 is SGHDT, CDR2 YYEEEE. The CDR3 consists of 17 residues. V lost 3 bases to trimming and J lost 9 bases, with 28 bases between them. CDR3 in DNA: TGTGCCAGCAGCTCCCGGGTGTTTCTGGGACCTTTAACATTGCAGTACTTC. This translates into CASSSRVFLGPLTLQYF.

The genes are TRBV6-5 and TRBJ2-2, with 8 bases fitting TRBD1. Trimming cost V 4 bases and J 0 bases; bases outside gene matches: 1. The CDR3 consists of 15 residues. The germline gives CDR1 MNHEY, CDR2 SVGAGI. In nucleotides, the CDR3 is TGTGCCAGCAGTTCGGGACAGGCGAACACCGGGGAGCTGTTTTTT. Translating it yields CASSSGQANTGELFF.

This sequence joins TRBV28 and TRBJ1-4; D remains unclear. The CDR3 covers 14 residues. V was pared by 7 bases and J by 0 bases, with 9 bases between. Germline CDR1 and CDR2: MDHEN and SYDVKM. The CDR3 DNA reads TGTGCCAGCATGTACACTGCAACTAATGAAAAACTGTTTTTT. Its protein product is CASMYTATNEKLFF.

The chain has TRBV7-2 and TRBJ2-5, with D maybe TRBD1 (6 bases). The DNA matches TRBJ2-7 better at its end, which makes the J call doubtful. This CDR3 is 13 amino acids long. CDR1 and CDR2 (germline): SGHTA, FQGNSA. The CDR3 spells CASSLALRGEQYF. In DNA, the CDR3 is TGTGCCAGCAGCTTGGCCCTCAGGGGCGAGCAGTACTTC.

Comments on this clone: The same CDR3 arises from other DNA sequences in this sample as well. This rearrangement joins TRBV20-1 to TRBJ1-2, with D perhaps TRBD1 (6 bases). The CDR3 contains 11 residues. Germline V gene data show CDR1 as DFQATT and CDR2 as SNEGSKA (reference sequence). Trimming shortened V by 4 bases and J by 5 bases, and 8 bases separated the two germline ends. This CDR3 is CSATDSYGYTF. The CDR3, as DNA: TGCAGTGCTACGGACAGTTATGGCTACACCTTC.

The table lists this clone with a count of one. This chain uses TRBV27 with TRBJ2-3; D is undetermined. The CDR3 sequence is 13 residues long. The V gene lost 6 bases and the J gene lost 2 bases, with 9 bases spanning the gap. The germline V gene encodes CDR1 MNHEY and CDR2 SMNVEV (reference sequence). The CDR3 loop is CASSDLYTDTQYF. The CDR3 DNA sequence: TGTGCCAGCAGCGACCTTTACACAGATACGCAGTATTTT.

The chain employs TRBV19 and TRBJ2-6; a weak D match, TRBD2 (7 bases). V dropped 2 bases and J dropped 0 bases, with 14 bases sitting between them. There are 18 residues in the CDR3. Germline CDR1 and CDR2: LNHDA and SQIVND (reference sequence). CDR3 protein: CASSIRGGSDSGANVLTF. The CDR3 DNA is TGTGCCAGTAGTATAAGGGGGGGATCTGACTCTGGGGCCAACGTCCTGACTTTC.

The chain employs TRBV14 and TRBJ2-1; maybe TRBD1 (6 bases). V lost 0 bases, J lost 7 bases, and 16 bases lay in between. Germline V CDR1 and CDR2: SGHDN, FVKESK. The CDR3 contains 16 residues. Here the CDR3 reads CASSQDRALRGNEQFF. As DNA, the CDR3 is TGTGCCAGCAGCCAAGACCGGGCTCTAAGGGGGAATGAGCAGTTCTTC. The full variable domain, rest sourced from reference TRBV14 and TRBJ2-1, is EAGVTQFPSHSVIEKGQTVTLRCDPISGHDNLYWYRRVMGKEIKFLLHFVKESKQDESGMPNNRFLAERTGGTYSTLKVQPAELEDSGVYFCASSQDRALRGNEQFFGPGTRLTVL.